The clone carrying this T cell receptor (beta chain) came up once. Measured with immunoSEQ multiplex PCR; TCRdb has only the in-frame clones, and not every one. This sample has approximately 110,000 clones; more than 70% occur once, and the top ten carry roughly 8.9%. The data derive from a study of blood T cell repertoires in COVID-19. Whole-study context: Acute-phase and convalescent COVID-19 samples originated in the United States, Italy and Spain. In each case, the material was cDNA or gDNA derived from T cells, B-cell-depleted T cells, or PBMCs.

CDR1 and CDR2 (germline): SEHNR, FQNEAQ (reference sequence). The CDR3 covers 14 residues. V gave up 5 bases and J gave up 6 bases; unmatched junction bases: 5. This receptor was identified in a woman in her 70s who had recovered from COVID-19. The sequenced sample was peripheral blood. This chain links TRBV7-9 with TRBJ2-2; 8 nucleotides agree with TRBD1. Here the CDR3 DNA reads TGTGCCAGCAGCCTAGTCAGGGGGCCCGGGGAGCTGTTTTTT. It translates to CASSLVRGPGELFF.